This TCR beta chain stems from a study of T cells after yellow fever vaccination. This CDR3 contains 11 residues. In germline, CDR1 is MNHEY, CDR2 SMNVEV (reference sequence). Study-wide results and limits: A limited proportion of clonotypes was detected within both the CD4 and CD8 compartments. The secondary response was weaker but peaked faster, day 5 versus 15. Abundant bulk-population clonotypes could contaminate the FACS-sorted repertoires. The study re-detected most primary-vaccination clones after the booster (96% CD4, around 90% CD8).

TCRdb re-derived calls from the 5' RACE reads in MiXCR, one entry per CDR3 protein. The sample includes more than 90,000 distinct CDR3 sequences, 8.4% of them seen just once. This clonotype was seen a single time. Its antigen is as yet unknown. Germline and junction disagree at one end, which may indicate a read error. This clonotype was obtained from a man aged 30 to 39 who received the YFV17D yellow fever vaccine. This sequence joins TRBV27 and TRBJ2-1; unclear D gene. The source material was CD8+ T cells sorted from PBMCs, sampled 45 days after the yellow fever booster vaccination. The DNA of the CDR3 is TGTGACAGCAGTCAGTACAATGAGCAGTTCTTC. Translation gives CDSSQYNEQFF.